This TCR beta chain is from a study of beta chain features in type 1 diabetes. Overall study results and limits: Among patients with Type 1 diabetes, TCRB CDR3s were moderately but significantly shorter in every one of the four CD4+ subsets. Individuals with type 1 diabetes displayed fewer insertions and more deletions at VDJ junctions.

Germline CDR1 is LGHNT and CDR2 is FRNRAP. This CDR3 spans 12 amino acids. Trimming cost V 8 bases and J 4 bases, with 8 bases left between them. Expressed TCRB transcripts got sequenced, as all isolated RNA was reverse transcribed. Produced via immunoSEQ multiplex PCR; TCRdb's table is partial and in-frame only. The sample carries more than 95,000 clones, 28% recorded once. To note about this clone: Antigen specificity is unknown.

The single heparinised draw taken from each donor contained around 100 mL of blood on average. The chain carries TRBV12-5 and TRBJ2-2; a weak D match, TRBD1 (5 bases). The sample was central memory CD4+ T cells from blood. The source of this sequence is a woman aged 18 to 35 with type 1 diabetes. The CDR3 bases are TGTGCTAGTCCAGGGCTCACCGGGGAGCTGTTTTTT. Translating gives CASPGLTGELFF.